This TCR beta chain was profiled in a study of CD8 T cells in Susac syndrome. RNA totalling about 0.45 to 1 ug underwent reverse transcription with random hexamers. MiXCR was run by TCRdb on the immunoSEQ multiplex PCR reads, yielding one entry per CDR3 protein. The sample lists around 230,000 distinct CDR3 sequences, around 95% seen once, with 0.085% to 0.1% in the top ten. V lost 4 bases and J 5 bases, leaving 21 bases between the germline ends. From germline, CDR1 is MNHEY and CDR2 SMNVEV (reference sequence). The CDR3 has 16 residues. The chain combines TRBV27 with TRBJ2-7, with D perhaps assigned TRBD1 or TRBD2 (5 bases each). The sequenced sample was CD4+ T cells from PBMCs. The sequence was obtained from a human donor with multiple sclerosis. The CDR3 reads CASSSSWRLGTNEQYF. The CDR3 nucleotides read TGTGCCAGCAGTTCAAGTTGGAGGTTGGGGACGAACGAGCAGTACTTC.